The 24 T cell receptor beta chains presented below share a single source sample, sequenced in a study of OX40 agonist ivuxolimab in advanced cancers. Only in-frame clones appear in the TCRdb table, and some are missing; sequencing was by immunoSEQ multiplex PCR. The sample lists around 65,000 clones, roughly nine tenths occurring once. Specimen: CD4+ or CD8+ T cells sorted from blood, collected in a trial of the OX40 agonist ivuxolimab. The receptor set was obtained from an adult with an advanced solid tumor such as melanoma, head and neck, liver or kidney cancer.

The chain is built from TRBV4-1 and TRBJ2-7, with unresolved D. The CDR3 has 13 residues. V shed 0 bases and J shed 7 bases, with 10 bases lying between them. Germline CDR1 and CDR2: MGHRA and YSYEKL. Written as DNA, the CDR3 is TGCGCCAGCAGCCAAGATTGGGGAACGGAGCAGTACTTC. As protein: CASSQDWGTEQYF.

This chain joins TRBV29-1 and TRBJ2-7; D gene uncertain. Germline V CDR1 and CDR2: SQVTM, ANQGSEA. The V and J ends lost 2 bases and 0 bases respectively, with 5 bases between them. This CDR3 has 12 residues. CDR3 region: CSVEWSSYEQYF. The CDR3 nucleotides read TGCAGCGTTGAATGGAGCTCCTACGAGCAGTACTTC.

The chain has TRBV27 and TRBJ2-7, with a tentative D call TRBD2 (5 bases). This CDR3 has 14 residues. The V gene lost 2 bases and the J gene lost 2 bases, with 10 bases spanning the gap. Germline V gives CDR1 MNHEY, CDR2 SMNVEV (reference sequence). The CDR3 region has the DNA TGTGCCAGCAGTTTAAAGGCCGGGACCTACGAGCAGTACTTC. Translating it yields CASSLKAGTYEQYF.

CDR3 amino acids: CASSLGTEVSYEQYF. CDR3 sequence (DNA): TGTGCCAGCAGCCTAGGGACCGAGGTTTCCTACGAGCAGTACTTC. This chain joins TRBV27 and TRBJ2-7; D possibly uses TRBD1 or TRBD2 (5 bases each). CDR1 is MNHEY and CDR2 is SMNVEV in the germline V gene (reference sequence). The CDR3 runs 15 residues. Trimming shortened V by 6 bases and J by 1 base, and 16 bases separated the two germline ends.

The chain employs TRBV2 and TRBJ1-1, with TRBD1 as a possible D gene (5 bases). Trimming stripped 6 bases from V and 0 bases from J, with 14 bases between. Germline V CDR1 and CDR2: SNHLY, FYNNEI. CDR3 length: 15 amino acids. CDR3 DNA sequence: TGTGCCAGCAGCCCGAGAGACAGTATGAACACTGAAGCTTTCTTT. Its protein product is CASSPRDSMNTEAFF.

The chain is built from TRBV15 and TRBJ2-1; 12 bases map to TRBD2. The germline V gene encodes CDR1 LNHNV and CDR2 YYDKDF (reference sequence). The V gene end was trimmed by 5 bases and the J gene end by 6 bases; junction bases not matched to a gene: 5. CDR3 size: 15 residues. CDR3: CATSQTSGGFNEQFF. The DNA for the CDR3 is TGTGCCACCAGCCAGACTAGCGGGGGATTCAATGAGCAGTTCTTC.

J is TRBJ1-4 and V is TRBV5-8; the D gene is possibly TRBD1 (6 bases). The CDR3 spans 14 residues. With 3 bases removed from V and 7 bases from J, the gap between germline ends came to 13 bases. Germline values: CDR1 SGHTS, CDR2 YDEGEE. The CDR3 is CASSWGGMGEKLFF. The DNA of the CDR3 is TGTGCCAGCAGCTGGGGGGGCATGGGTGAAAAACTGTTTTTT.

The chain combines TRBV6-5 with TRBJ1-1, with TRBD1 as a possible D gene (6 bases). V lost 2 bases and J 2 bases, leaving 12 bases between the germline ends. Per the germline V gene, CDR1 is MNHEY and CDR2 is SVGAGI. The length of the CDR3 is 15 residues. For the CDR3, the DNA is TGTGCCAGCAGTTACAACACGGGGGGCAACACTGAAGCTTTCTTT. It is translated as CASSYNTGGNTEAFF.

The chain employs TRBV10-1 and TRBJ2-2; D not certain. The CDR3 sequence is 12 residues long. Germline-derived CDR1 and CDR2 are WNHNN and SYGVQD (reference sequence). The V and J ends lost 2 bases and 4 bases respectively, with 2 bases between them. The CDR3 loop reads CASSELTGELFF. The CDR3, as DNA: TGCGCCAGCAGTGAGCTCACCGGGGAGCTGTTTTTT.

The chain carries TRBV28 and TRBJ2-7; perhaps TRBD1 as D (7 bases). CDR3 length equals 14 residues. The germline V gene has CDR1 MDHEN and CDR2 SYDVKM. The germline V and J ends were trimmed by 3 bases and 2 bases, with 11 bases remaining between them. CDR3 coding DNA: TGTGCCAGCAGTTTTGCAGGGGGGACCTACGAGCAGTACTTC. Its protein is CASSFAGGTYEQYF.

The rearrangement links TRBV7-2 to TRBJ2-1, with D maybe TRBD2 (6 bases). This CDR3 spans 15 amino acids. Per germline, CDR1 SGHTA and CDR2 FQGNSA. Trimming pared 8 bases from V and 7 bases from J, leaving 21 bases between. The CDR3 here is CASCWEAEPYNEQFF. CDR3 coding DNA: TGTGCCAGCTGCTGGGAGGCAGAACCTTATAATGAGCAGTTCTTC. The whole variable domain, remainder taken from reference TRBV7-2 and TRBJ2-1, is GAGVSQSPSNKVTEKGKDVELRCDPISGHTALYWYRQSLGQGLEFLIYFQGNSAPDKSGLPSDRFSAERTGGSVSTLTIQRTQQEDSAVYLCASCWEAEPYNEQFFGPGTRLTVL.

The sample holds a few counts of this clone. The CDR3 sequence is CASSLEGSYEQYF. The CDR3 nucleotides read TGTGCCAGCAGCTTAGAGGGTTCCTACGAGCAGTACTTC. The chain links TRBV13 to TRBJ2-7; D is uncertain. With 1 base removed from V and 1 base from J, the gap between germline ends came to 5 bases. The CDR3 is made up of 13 amino acids. CDR1 PRHDT and CDR2 FYEKMQ come from the germline V gene (reference sequence).

The CDR3: CASSLGAVSGELFF. CDR3 bases: TGTGCCAGCAGCTTAGGGGCAGTGAGCGGGGAGCTGTTTTTT. The genes are TRBV7-6 and TRBJ2-2, with D uncertain. The CDR3 length is 14 residues. Per germline, CDR1 SGHVS and CDR2 FNYEAQ. Deletions cut 1 base from V and 7 bases from J, with 10 bases between.

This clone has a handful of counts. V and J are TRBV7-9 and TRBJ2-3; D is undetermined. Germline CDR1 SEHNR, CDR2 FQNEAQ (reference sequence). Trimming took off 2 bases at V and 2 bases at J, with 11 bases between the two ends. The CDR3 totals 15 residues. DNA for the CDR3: TGTGCCAGCAGCTTACCCGAGGCAGTCACAGATACGCAGTATTTT. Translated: CASSLPEAVTDTQYF.

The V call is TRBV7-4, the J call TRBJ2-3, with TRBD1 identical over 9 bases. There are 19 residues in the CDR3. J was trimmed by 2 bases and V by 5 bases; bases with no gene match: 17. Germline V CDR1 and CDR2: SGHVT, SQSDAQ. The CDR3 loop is CASSPHCFGTGHLTDTQYF. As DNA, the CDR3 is TGTGCCAGCAGCCCCCATTGTTTCGGGACAGGGCATCTCACAGATACGCAGTATTTT.

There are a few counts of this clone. CDR3 in amino acids: CASSGASAGEQYF. Here the CDR3 DNA reads TGTGCCAGCAGTGGGGCTAGCGCAGGGGAGCAGTACTTC. The chain employs TRBV2 and TRBJ2-7; D is perhaps TRBD2 (6 bases). Germline V lookup: CDR1 SNHLY, CDR2 FYNNEI. Trimming cost V 4 bases and J 7 bases, with 14 bases left between them. CDR3 length equals 13 residues.

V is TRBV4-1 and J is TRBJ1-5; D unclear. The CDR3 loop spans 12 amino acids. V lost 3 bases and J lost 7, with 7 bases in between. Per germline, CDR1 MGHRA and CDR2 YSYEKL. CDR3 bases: TGCGCCAGCAGCCAGGGAAGCCAGCCCCAGCATTTT. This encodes CASSQGSQPQHF.

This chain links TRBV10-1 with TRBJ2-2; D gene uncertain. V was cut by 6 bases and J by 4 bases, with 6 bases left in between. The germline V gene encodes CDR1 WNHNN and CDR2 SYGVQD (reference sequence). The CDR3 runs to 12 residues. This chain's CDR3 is CASSDTTGELFF. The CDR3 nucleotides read TGCGCCAGCAGCGACACCACCGGGGAGCTGTTTTTT.

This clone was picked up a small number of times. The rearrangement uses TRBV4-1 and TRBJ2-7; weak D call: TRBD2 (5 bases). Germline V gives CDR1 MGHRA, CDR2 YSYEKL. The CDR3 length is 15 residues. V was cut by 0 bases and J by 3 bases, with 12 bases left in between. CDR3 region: CASSQDLGGLYEQYF. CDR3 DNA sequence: TGCGCCAGCAGCCAAGATCTAGGCGGGCTCTACGAGCAGTACTTC.

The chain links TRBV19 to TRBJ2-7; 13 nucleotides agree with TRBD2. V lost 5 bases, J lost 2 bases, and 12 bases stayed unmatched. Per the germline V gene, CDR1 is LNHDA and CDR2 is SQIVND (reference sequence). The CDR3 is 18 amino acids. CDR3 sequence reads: CASSPRRTSGGSPYEQYF. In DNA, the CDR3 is TGTGCCAGTAGTCCCCGTCGGACTAGCGGGGGATCTCCCTACGAGCAGTACTTC. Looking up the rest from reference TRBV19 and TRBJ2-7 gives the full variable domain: DGGITQSPKYLFRKEGQNVTLSCEQNLNHDAMYWYRQDPGQGLRLIYYSQIVNDFQKGDIAEGYSVSREKKESFPLTVTSAQKNPTAFYLCASSPRRTSGGSPYEQYFGPGTRLTVT.

The DNA of the CDR3 is TGTGCCAGCAGCCCAGAGGAACTGGGTAACACCGGGGAGCTGTTTTTT. Translated, it gives CASSPEELGNTGELFF. This sequence joins TRBV27 and TRBJ2-2, with D unresolved. The ends were cut back, 6 bases at V and 2 bases at J, with 16 bases in the middle. The CDR3 totals 16 residues. The V gene's germline CDR1 is MNHEY and CDR2 SMNVEV (reference sequence).

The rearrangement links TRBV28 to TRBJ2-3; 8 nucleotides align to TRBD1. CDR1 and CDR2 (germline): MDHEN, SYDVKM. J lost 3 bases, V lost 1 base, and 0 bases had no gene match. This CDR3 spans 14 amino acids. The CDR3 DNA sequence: TGTGCCAGCAGTTTATACAGGGGGACAGATACGCAGTATTTT. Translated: CASSLYRGTDTQYF.

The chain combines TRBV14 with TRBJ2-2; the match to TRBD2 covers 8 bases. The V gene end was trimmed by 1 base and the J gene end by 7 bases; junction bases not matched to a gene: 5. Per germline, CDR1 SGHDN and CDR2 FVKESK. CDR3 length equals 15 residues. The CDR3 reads CASSQVTSAIGELFF. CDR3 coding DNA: TGTGCCAGCAGCCAAGTGACTAGCGCGATCGGGGAGCTGTTTTTT.

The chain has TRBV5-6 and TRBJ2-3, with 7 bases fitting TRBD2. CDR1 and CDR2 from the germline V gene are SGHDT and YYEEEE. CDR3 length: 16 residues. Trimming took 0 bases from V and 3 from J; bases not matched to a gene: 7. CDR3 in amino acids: CASSLEPAGTTDTQYF. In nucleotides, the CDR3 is TGTGCCAGCAGCTTGGAGCCAGCGGGGACTACAGATACGCAGTATTTT.